This is a list of T cell receptor beta chains from one sample in a study of CD8 T cells in ankylosing spondylitis. TCRdb redid the calling of the 5' RACE reads with MiXCR, one entry per CDR3 protein. Of approximately 300,000 distinct CDR3 sequences in the sample, roughly 20% are singletons; the top ten hold approximately 3.7%. Sequencing was carried out using blood, either unsorted or a sorted T cell fraction (not recorded which). The receptors originated from a female donor with ankylosing spondylitis or in good health (not recorded which). The CDR3 runs from the conserved cysteine through the conserved F or W. D genes are given only for firm matches. Clone sizes are given selectively: once, few, many, or a class where the clone is expanded.

size: few
D: NA
V: TRBV5-1
J: TRBJ2-1
DNA: TGCGCCAGCAGCTTGGGGACGCCGAATGAGCAGTTCTTC
CDR3: CASSLGTPNEQFF

size: few
D: TRBD2
V: TRBV7-3
J: TRBJ2-1
DNA: TGTGCCAGCAGCTTAAGTCCCCTAGCGGGAGGGCAGAATGAGCAGTTCTTC
CDR3: CASSLSPLAGGQNEQFF

size: NA
D: TRBD2
V: TRBV7-6
J: TRBJ2-7
DNA: TGTGCCAGCAGCTCCGGACTAGCGGGAGTTTTGAGCTCCTACGAGCAGTACTTC
CDR3: CASSSGLAGVLSSYEQYF

size: few
D: NA
V: TRBV5-1
J: TRBJ2-5
DNA: TGCGCCAGCAGCTCGTCTCAAGAGACCCAGTACTTC
CDR3: CASSSSQETQYF

size: few
D: TRBD2
V: TRBV5-1
J: TRBJ2-3
DNA: TGCGCCAGCAGCTTGGCGTTCGGGAGGGACACAGATACGCAGTATTTT
CDR3: CASSLAFGRDTDTQYF

size: NA
D: TRBD2
V: TRBV29-1
J: TRBJ2-7
DNA: TGCAGCGTTGTGCCGGATCCGGGACTAGGTGAGCAGTACTTC
CDR3: CSVVPDPGLGEQYF

size: NA
D: TRBD1
V: TRBV5-1
J: TRBJ1-6
DNA: TGCGCCAGCAGACGGACAGGGGATAATTCACCCCTCCACTTT
CDR3: CASRRTGDNSPLHF

size: few
D: NA
V: TRBV18
J: TRBJ2-7
DNA: TGTGCCAGCTCCCTCGAAGGGTTCTACGAGCAGTACTTC
CDR3: CASSLEGFYEQYF

size: NA
D: NA
V: TRBV15
J: TRBJ2-5
DNA: TGTGCCACCAGCAGAGACAGGGCCCCCGAGACCCAGTACTTC
CDR3: CATSRDRAPETQYF

size: NA
D: NA
V: TRBV11-3
J: TRBJ2-4
DNA: TGTGCCAGCAGCTTCGCTAGCGAGGGCATTCAGTACTTC
CDR3: CASSFASEGIQYF

size: few
D: NA
V: TRBV27
J: TRBJ2-1
DNA: TGTGCCAGCAGTTTATCCGGTAGCGGAGCCTACAATGAGCAGTTCTTC
CDR3: CASSLSGSGAYNEQFF

size: NA
D: TRBD2
V: TRBV5-1
J: TRBJ2-1
DNA: TGCGCCAGCAGCTTGGGAAGGGCCGCGGGGGGTGAGCAGTTCTTC
CDR3: CASSLGRAAGGEQFF

size: NA
D: NA
V: TRBV10-2
J: TRBJ1-2
DNA: TGCGCCAGCAGCCCGAGGGGACTAGGTTCCCTATTTGGCTACACCTTC
CDR3: CASSPRGLGSLFGYTF

size: few
D: NA
V: TRBV3-1
J: TRBJ2-5
DNA: TGTGCCAGCAGCCAAGACCCGAACCGCGGGACCCAGTACTTC
CDR3: CASSQDPNRGTQYF

size: NA
D: NA
V: TRBV20-1
J: TRBJ2-3
DNA: TGCAGTGCTAGTATACACTCGGGGAGCAGCAGTAGCACAGATACGCAGTATTTT
CDR3: CSASIHSGSSSSTDTQYF

size: many
D: NA
V: TRBV12-3/TRBV12-4
J: TRBJ2-3
DNA: TGTGCCAGCAGTGCTCCCCCAAGCACAGATACGCAGTATTTT
CDR3: CASSAPPSTDTQYF

size: NA
D: NA
V: TRBV19
J: TRBJ2-2
DNA: TGTGCCAGTCTCAGGGATCCCAACACCGGGGAGCTGTTTTTT
CDR3: CASLRDPNTGELFF

size: few
D: NA
V: TRBV5-1
J: TRBJ2-1
DNA: TGCGCCAGCAGCTTTTCCAGCCGCAATGAGCAGTTCTTC
CDR3: CASSFSSRNEQFF

size: NA
D: TRBD1
V: TRBV27
J: TRBJ2-1
DNA: TGTGCCAGCAGTTCGTCGGGACAGGGGGAGGATGAGCAGTTCTTC
CDR3: CASSSSGQGEDEQFF

size: few
D: NA
V: TRBV6-9
J: TRBJ2-1
DNA: TGTGCCAGCAAAAAAGGTACGGGAGATTACAATGAGCAGTTCTTC
CDR3: CASKKGTGDYNEQFF

size: NA
D: TRBD1
V: TRBV10-3
J: TRBJ1-4
DNA: TGTGCCATCAGTGAAGGACAGGGAGTTGAAAAACTGTTTTTT
CDR3: CAISEGQGVEKLFF

size: NA
D: TRBD1
V: TRBV29-1
J: TRBJ1-1
DNA: TGCAGCGCTACGGGACAGATGAACACTGAAGCTTTCTTT
CDR3: CSATGQMNTEAFF

size: NA
D: TRBD1
V: TRBV19
J: TRBJ2-2
DNA: TGTGCCAGTAGGTTCGACAGGGAGACCGGGGAGCTGTTTTTT
CDR3: CASRFDRETGELFF

size: few
D: NA
V: TRBV4-3
J: TRBJ2-1
DNA: TGCGCCAGCAGCCAAGATTGGGAAGACTATCGCCAGTTCTTC
CDR3: CASSQDWEDYRQFF

size: NA
D: NA
V: TRBV24-1
J: TRBJ1-4
DNA: TGTGCCACCGGGCAGGGTAGAGGAGCTAATGAAAAACTGTTTTTT
CDR3: CATGQGRGANEKLFF

size: few
D: NA
V: TRBV29-1
J: TRBJ1-1
DNA: TGCAGCGTACGACAGGCTGGTTCGAACACTGAAGCTTTCTTT
CDR3: CSVRQAGSNTEAFF

size: NA
D: NA
V: TRBV7-2
J: TRBJ2-7
DNA: TGTGCCAGCAGCTTGGAGGCCTTCCGCTACGAGCAGTACTTC
CDR3: CASSLEAFRYEQYF

size: NA
D: NA
V: TRBV20-1
J: TRBJ2-7
DNA: TGCAGTGCTAGACCCCCCGGAGACTCCTACGAGCAGTACTTC
CDR3: CSARPPGDSYEQYF

size: NA
D: TRBD1
V: TRBV20-1
J: TRBJ2-7
DNA: TGCAGTGCTAGCGGCACGGCGGACAGGGGGCGGGGGCAGTACTTC
CDR3: CSASGTADRGRGQYF

size: NA
D: TRBD1
V: TRBV3-1
J: TRBJ2-7
DNA: TGTGCCAGCAGCTACGGACAGGGGTTTGGGGAGCAGTACTTC
CDR3: CASSYGQGFGEQYF

size: many
D: NA
V: TRBV12-3/TRBV12-4
J: TRBJ2-1
DNA: TGTGCCAGCAGCGAGGGGGAGGAATACAATGAGCAGTTCTTC
CDR3: CASSEGEEYNEQFF